This T cell receptor (beta chain) was identified during a study of OX40 agonist ivuxolimab in advanced cancers. V was pared by 3 bases and J by 5 bases, with 9 bases of the junction left unmatched. This CDR3 region has 16 residues. Germline assignment: CDR1 LNHNV and CDR2 YYDKDF (reference sequence). Clones were read by immunoSEQ multiplex PCR, and TCRdb kept only the in-frame ones, dropping some. The sample yields 30,000 or so clones, about 88% seen once. The V and J genes are TRBV15 and TRBJ2-5; 10 bases align to TRBD2. The sample in question was CD4+ or CD8+ T cells sorted from blood, obtained in a trial of the OX40 agonist ivuxolimab. This TCR derives from an adult with an advanced solid tumor such as melanoma, head and neck, liver or kidney cancer. The chain's CDR3 is CATSSPGTSEWETQYF. CDR3 in DNA: TGTGCCACCAGCAGTCCCGGGACTAGCGAGTGGGAGACCCAGTACTTC.